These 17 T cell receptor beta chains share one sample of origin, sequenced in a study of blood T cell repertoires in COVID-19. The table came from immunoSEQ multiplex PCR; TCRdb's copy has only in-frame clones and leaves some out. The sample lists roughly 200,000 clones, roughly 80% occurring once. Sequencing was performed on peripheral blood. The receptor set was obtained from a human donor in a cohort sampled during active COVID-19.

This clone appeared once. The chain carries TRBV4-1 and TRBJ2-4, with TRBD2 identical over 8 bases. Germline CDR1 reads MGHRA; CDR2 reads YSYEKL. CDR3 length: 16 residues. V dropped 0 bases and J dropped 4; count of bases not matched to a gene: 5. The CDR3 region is CASSQEGTRSKNIQYF. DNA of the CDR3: TGCGCCAGCAGCCAAGAAGGGACTAGATCTAAAAACATTCAGTACTTC.

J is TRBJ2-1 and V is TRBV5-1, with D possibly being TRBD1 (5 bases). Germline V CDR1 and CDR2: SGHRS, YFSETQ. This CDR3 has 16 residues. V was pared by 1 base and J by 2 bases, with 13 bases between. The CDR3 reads CASSLQGQATYNEQFF. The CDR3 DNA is TGCGCCAGCAGCTTGCAGGGCCAAGCTACCTACAATGAGCAGTTCTTC.

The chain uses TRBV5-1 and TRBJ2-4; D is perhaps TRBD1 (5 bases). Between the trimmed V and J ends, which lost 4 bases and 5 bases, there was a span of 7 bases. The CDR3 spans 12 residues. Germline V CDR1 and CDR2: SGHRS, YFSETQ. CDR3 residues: CASSPTENIQYF. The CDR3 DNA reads TGCGCCAGCAGCCCGACAGAAAACATTCAGTACTTC.

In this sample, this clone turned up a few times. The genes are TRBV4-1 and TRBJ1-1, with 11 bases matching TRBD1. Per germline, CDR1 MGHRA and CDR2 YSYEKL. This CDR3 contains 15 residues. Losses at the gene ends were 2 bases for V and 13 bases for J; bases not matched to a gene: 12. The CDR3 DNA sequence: TGCGCCAGCAGCCAACGAGGACAGGGGGCGCTTGGACGTTTCTTT. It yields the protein CASSQRGQGALGRFF.

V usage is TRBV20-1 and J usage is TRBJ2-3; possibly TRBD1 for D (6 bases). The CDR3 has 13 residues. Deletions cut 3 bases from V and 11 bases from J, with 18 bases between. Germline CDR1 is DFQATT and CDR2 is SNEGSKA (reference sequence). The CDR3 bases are TGCAGTGCTAGTGGCCCCTTACAGGGCGGGCAGTATTTT. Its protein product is CSASGPLQGGQYF.

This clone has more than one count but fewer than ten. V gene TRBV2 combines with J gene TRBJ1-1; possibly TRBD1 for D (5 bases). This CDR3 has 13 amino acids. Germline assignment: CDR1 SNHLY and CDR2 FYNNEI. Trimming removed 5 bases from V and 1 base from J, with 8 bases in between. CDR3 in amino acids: CASSRQGNTEAFF. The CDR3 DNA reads TGTGCCAGCAGTAGGCAGGGGAACACTGAAGCTTTCTTT.

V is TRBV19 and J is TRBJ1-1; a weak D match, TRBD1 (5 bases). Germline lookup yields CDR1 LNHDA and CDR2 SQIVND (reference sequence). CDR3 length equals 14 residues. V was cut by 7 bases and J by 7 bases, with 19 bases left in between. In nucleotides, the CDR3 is TGTGCCAGTATTCAGTTCAGGGAAGGGGTTGAAGCTTTCTTT. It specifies CASIQFREGVEAFF.

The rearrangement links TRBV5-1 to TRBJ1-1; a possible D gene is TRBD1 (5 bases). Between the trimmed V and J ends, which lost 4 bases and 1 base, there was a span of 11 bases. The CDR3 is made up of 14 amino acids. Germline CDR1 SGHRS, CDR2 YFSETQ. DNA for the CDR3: TGCGCCAGCAGCCGGGGGTGGCCGAACACTGAAGCTTTCTTT. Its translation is CASSRGWPNTEAFF.

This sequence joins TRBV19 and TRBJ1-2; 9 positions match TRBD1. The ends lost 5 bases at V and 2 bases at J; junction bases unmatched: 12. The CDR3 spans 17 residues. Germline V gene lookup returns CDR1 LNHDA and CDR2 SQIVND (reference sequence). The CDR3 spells CASSPEQGAIWNYGYTF. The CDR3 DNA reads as TGTGCCAGTAGTCCGGAACAGGGGGCTATTTGGAACTATGGCTACACCTTC.

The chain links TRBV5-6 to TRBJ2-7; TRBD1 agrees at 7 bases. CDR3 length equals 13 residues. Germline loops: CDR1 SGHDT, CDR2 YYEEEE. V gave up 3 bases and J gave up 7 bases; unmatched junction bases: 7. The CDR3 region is CASSSNPDREQYF. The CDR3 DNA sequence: TGTGCCAGCAGCTCAAACCCGGACAGGGAGCAGTACTTC.

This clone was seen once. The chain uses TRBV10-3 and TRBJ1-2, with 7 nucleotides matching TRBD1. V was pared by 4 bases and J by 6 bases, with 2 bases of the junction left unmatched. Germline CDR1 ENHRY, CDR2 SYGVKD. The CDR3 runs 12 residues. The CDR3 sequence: CAISATGDGYTF. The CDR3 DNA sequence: TGTGCCATCAGTGCTACAGGGGATGGCTACACCTTC.

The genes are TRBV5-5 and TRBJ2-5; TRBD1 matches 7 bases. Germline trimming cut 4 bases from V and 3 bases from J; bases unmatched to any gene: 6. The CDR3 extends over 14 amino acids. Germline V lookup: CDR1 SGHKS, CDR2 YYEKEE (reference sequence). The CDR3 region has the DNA TGTGCCAGCAGCAGAGAGACAGGGAAAGAGACCCAGTACTTC. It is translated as CASSRETGKETQYF.

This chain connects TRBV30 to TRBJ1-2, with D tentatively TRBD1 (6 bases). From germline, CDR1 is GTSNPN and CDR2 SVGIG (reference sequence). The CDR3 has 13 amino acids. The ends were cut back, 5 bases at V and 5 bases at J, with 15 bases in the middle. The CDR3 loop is CAWATGTSYGYTF. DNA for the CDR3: TGTGCCTGGGCCACGGGGACAAGTTATGGCTACACCTTC.

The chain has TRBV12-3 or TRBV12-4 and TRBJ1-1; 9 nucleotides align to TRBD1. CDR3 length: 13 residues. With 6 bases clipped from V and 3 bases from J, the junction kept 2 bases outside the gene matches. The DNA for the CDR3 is TGTGCCAGCAGACGGGACAGGGACACTGAAGCTTTCTTT. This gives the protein CASRRDRDTEAFF.

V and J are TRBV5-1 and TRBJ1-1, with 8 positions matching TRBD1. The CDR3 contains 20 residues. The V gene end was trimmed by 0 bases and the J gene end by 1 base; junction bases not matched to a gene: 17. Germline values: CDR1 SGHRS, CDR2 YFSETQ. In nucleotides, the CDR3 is TGCGCCAGCAGCTTGGATTCCGGGACAGGCTCAATACCTAGGAACACTGAAGCTTTCTTT. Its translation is CASSLDSGTGSIPRNTEAFF.

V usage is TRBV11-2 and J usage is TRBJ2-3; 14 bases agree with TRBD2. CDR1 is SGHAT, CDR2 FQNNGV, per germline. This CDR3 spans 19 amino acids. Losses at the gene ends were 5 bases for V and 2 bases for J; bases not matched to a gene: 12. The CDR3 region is CASSATSGGVRGYTDTQYF. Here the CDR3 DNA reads TGTGCCAGCAGCGCGACTAGCGGGGGGGTTAGGGGTTACACAGATACGCAGTATTTT.

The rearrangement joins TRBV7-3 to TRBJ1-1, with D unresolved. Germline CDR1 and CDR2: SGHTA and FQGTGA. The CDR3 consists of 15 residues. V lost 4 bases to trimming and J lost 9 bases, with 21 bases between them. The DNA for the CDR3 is TGTGCCAGCAGCTGGATTACGGGTCGCGGCTGGCAAGCTTTCTTT. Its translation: CASSWITGRGWQAFF.